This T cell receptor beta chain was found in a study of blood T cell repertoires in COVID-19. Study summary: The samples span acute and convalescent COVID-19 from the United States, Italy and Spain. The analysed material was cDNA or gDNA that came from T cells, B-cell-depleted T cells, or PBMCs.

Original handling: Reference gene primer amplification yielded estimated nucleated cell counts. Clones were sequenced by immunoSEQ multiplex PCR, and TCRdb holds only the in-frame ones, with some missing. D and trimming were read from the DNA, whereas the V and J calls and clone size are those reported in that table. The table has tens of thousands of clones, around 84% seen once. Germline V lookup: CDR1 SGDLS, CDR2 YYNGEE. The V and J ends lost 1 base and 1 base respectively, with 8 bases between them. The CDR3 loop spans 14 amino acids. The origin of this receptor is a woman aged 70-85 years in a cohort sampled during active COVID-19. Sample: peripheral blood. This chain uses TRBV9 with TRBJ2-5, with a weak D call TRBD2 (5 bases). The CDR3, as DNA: TGTGCCAGCAGCGTATTAGCGACCCAAGAGACCCAGTACTTC. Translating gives CASSVLATQETQYF.